These 27 T cell receptor beta chains came from one sample sequenced in a study of T cell responses to AZD1222 COVID-19 vaccine. Libraries were prepared by immunoSEQ multiplex PCR; TCRdb keeps only in-frame clonotypes and omits some of them. The top ten clones hold 1.3% of a sample with 180,000 or so clones, about 91% of them seen once. This material consisted of peripheral blood, taken 28 days after the second AZD1222 dose. The source is an adult who received the AZD1222 COVID-19 vaccine.

This chain uses TRBV18 with TRBJ1-6; D uncertain. The CDR3 totals 13 residues. The V gene's germline CDR1 is KGHSH and CDR2 LQKENI. The V and J ends lost 3 bases and 10 bases respectively, with 10 bases between them. The CDR3 region is CASSPNGDSPLHF. The CDR3 coding sequence is TGTGCCAGCTCACCCAACGGCGACTCACCCCTCCACTTT.

The chain couples TRBV11-2 to TRBJ1-6; perhaps TRBD1 as D (5 bases). V lost 5 bases to trimming and J lost 7 bases, with 9 bases between them. CDR3 length equals 13 residues. Germline V gene lookup returns CDR1 SGHAT and CDR2 FQNNGV. For the CDR3, the DNA is TGTGCCAGCAGCATCGACAGAAATTCACCCCTCCACTTT. Encoded protein: CASSIDRNSPLHF. The full variable domain, in which reference TRBV11-2 and TRBJ1-6 provide the parts outside the CDR3, is EAGVAQSPRYKIIEKRQSVAFWCNPISGHATLYWYQQILGQGPKLLIQFQNNGVVDDSQLPKDRFSAERLKGVDSTLKIQPAKLEDSAVYLCASSIDRNSPLHFGNGTRLTVT.

In nucleotides, the CDR3 is TGCGCCAGCAGCTGGGGTGGGAGCTCCTACGAGCAGTACTTC. It specifies CASSWGGSSYEQYF. The chain joins TRBV5-1 to TRBJ2-7, with TRBD2 as a possible D gene (5 bases). There are 14 residues in the CDR3. Germline CDR1 is SGHRS and CDR2 is YFSETQ. Trimming left V 3 bases short and J 0 bases short, with 10 bases between.

The V gene is TRBV30, the J gene TRBJ2-1; TRBD1 might be the D (5 bases). The CDR3 has 13 amino acids. The V end was cut by 4 bases, the J end by 9 bases, with 16 bases between. Germline CDR1 GTSNPN, CDR2 SVGIG (reference sequence). CDR3 in amino acids: CAWTSGHGSEQFF. In nucleotides, the CDR3 is TGTGCCTGGACCTCAGGGCATGGAAGTGAGCAGTTCTTC.

V is TRBV5-8 and J is TRBJ1-5; maybe TRBD1 (5 bases). V dropped 0 bases and J dropped 2 bases, with 15 bases sitting between them. From germline, CDR1 is SGHTS and CDR2 YDEGEE. The CDR3 sequence is 17 residues long. The CDR3 here is CASSLEGGQGRNQPQHF. CDR3 DNA sequence: TGTGCCAGCAGCTTGGAAGGCGGGCAGGGTCGCAATCAGCCCCAGCATTTT.

This clone came up a few times. This chain connects TRBV7-8 to TRBJ1-4; TRBD1 agrees at 8 bases. This CDR3 has 15 amino acids. Germline V gene sequence: CDR1 SGHVS, CDR2 FQNEAQ. V lost 5 bases and J lost 7; bases outside the gene matches: 9. The CDR3 nucleotides are TGTGCCAGCAGCCTTAGACAGGGGAGAGGTGAAAAACTGTTTTTT. As protein: CASSLRQGRGEKLFF.

The CDR3 DNA is TGTGCCAGCAGCTTGGCGGGGAGTAATTCACCCCTCCACTTT. It is translated as CASSLAGSNSPLHF. The chain recombines TRBV11-2 with TRBJ1-6; D is undetermined. This CDR3 spans 14 amino acids. Looked up from germline, CDR1 is SGHAT and CDR2 is FQNNGV. V lost 3 bases and J 6 bases, leaving 9 bases between the germline ends. Complete variable domain (other parts from reference TRBV11-2 and TRBJ1-6): EAGVAQSPRYKIIEKRQSVAFWCNPISGHATLYWYQQILGQGPKLLIQFQNNGVVDDSQLPKDRFSAERLKGVDSTLKIQPAKLEDSAVYLCASSLAGSNSPLHFGNGTRLTVT.

This clone was recorded only once. CDR3 protein: CASSRGQGGTGELFF. The CDR3 region has the DNA TGTGCCAGCAGCAGGGGACAGGGGGGCACCGGGGAGCTGTTTTTT. The V call is TRBV21-1, the J call TRBJ2-2; the DNA was not compared with TRBD1, the D call given in the table. TRBV21-1 is labeled a pseudogene. This CDR3 has 15 amino acids.

This chain connects TRBV5-4 to TRBJ1-6; TRBD1 matches at 7 bases. Germline CDR1 and CDR2: SGHNT and YYREEE (reference sequence). V trimming: 0 bases; J trimming: 9 bases; junction bases outside the gene matches: 12. The CDR3 loop spans 17 amino acids. The DNA of the CDR3 is TGTGCCAGCAGCTTGGGTAGGATAGGGGCAGGGGGTTCACCCCTCCACTTT. Its translation is CASSLGRIGAGGSPLHF.

This rearrangement joins TRBV3-1 (or the pseudogene TRBV3-2) to TRBJ1-1; D uncertain. Germline loops: CDR1 LGHDT, CDR2 YNNKEL (reference sequence). CDR3 size: 15 residues. V was pared by 4 bases and J by 3 bases, with 15 bases between. Here the CDR3 reads CASSRYLGADTEAFF. The CDR3 DNA reads TGTGCCAGCAGCCGCTATCTGGGAGCTGACACTGAAGCTTTCTTT.

CDR3 in amino acids: CASSAGASGRAQETQYF. In nucleotides, the CDR3 is TGTGCCAGCAGCGCGGGGGCTAGCGGGAGGGCCCAAGAGACCCAGTACTTC. The V call is TRBV9, the J call TRBJ2-5; 12 nucleotides align to TRBD2. CDR1 and CDR2 (germline): SGDLS, YYNGEE. CDR3 length equals 17 residues. Germline trimming cut 3 bases from V and 1 base from J; bases unmatched to any gene: 7.

In its sample, this clone was seen a few times. This rearrangement joins TRBV6-1 to TRBJ1-5; D is unresolved. This CDR3 has 15 residues. Trimming cost V 1 base and J 3 bases, with 10 bases left between them. CDR1 is MNHNS, CDR2 SASEGT, per germline. This CDR3 reads CASSEEAGSNQPQHF. CDR3 DNA sequence: TGTGCCAGCAGTGAAGAGGCGGGTTCCAATCAGCCCCAGCATTTT.

The V gene is TRBV7-8, the J gene TRBJ1-1; D is perhaps TRBD1 (5 bases). CDR3 length: 14 amino acids. The germline V gene encodes CDR1 SGHVS and CDR2 FQNEAQ. Trimming stripped 3 bases from V and 2 bases from J, with 10 bases between. The CDR3: CASSFVGGNTEAFF. The CDR3, as DNA: TGTGCCAGCAGCTTTGTGGGGGGTAACACTGAAGCTTTCTTT.

This rearrangement joins TRBV27 to TRBJ1-2, with D hard to call. The germline gives CDR1 MNHEY, CDR2 SMNVEV (reference sequence). Trimming took off 5 bases at V and 0 bases at J, with 19 bases between the two ends. The CDR3 is 17 amino acids. The CDR3 bases are TGTGCCAGCAGTCCCCACCCGACATTCCAACCTAACTATGGCTACACCTTC. As protein: CASSPHPTFQPNYGYTF.

V is TRBV5-1 and J is TRBJ2-5; a weak D match, TRBD1 (5 bases). Germline V gene sequence: CDR1 SGHRS, CDR2 YFSETQ. V lost 4 bases and J 5 bases, leaving 12 bases between the germline ends. The CDR3 is 13 residues long. The CDR3 DNA sequence: TGCGCCAGCAGCGAGGACAAGCTGGAGACCCAGTACTTC. This encodes CASSEDKLETQYF.

The V gene is TRBV30, the J gene TRBJ2-1; 7 nucleotides match TRBD1. This CDR3 is 12 amino acids long. In germline, CDR1 is GTSNPN, CDR2 SVGIG (reference sequence). With 2 bases clipped from V and 6 bases from J, the junction kept 1 base outside the gene matches. CDR3 sequence reads: CAWSWDSNEQFF. CDR3 DNA: TGTGCCTGGAGTTGGGACAGCAATGAGCAGTTCTTC.

This clone was seen a single time. The genes are TRBV24-1 and TRBJ2-3; 8 bases are shared with TRBD2. This CDR3 has 15 amino acids. Germline CDR1 and CDR2: KGHDR and SFDVKD. The junction had 6 bases not matched to a gene; V was cut back by 6 bases and J by 2 bases. The CDR3 loop reads CATSQTGGATDTQYF. CDR3 DNA: TGTGCCACCAGTCAGACCGGGGGGGCCACAGATACGCAGTATTTT.

J is TRBJ2-5 and V is TRBV5-8; TRBD2 might be the D (5 bases). CDR3 length equals 14 residues. The V and J ends lost 0 bases and 7 bases respectively, with 13 bases between them. Germline values: CDR1 SGHTS, CDR2 YDEGEE. This CDR3 reads CASSLARARGTQYF. CDR3 nucleotide sequence: TGTGCCAGCAGCTTGGCTAGGGCTCGGGGGACCCAGTACTTC.

V usage is TRBV5-6 and J usage is TRBJ1-1; a possible D gene is TRBD1 (5 bases). Per the germline V gene, CDR1 is SGHDT and CDR2 is YYEEEE. The CDR3 runs to 17 residues. V was pared by 4 bases and J by 1 base, with 20 bases between. CDR3 loop: CASSHRTGTLGNTEAFF. DNA of the CDR3: TGTGCCAGCAGCCACCGGACGGGGACCTTAGGGAACACTGAAGCTTTCTTT.

J is TRBJ1-5 and V is TRBV7-2; no clear D. Trimming pared 2 bases from V and 0 bases from J, leaving 8 bases between. The germline gives CDR1 SGHTA, CDR2 FQGNSA. The CDR3 contains 15 residues. The CDR3 bases are TGTGCCAGCAGCTTATCGAGGAATAGCAATCAGCCCCAGCATTTT. Residues: CASSLSRNSNQPQHF.

The chain recombines TRBV5-4 with TRBJ1-1, with TRBD1 identical over 9 bases. Germline trimming cut 4 bases from V and 3 bases from J; bases unmatched to any gene: 4. Germline V lookup: CDR1 SGHNT, CDR2 YYREEE (reference sequence). The CDR3 is 14 amino acids. This chain's CDR3 is CASSLRTGDTEAFF. CDR3 bases: TGTGCCAGCAGCCTTCGGACAGGGGACACTGAAGCTTTCTTT.

The chain couples TRBV12-5 to TRBJ2-1; 8 bases map to TRBD1. V was pared by 0 bases and J by 0 bases, with 4 bases of the junction left unmatched. The CDR3 length is 17 residues. CDR1 and CDR2 (germline): LGHNT, FRNRAP. The DNA of the CDR3 is TGTGCTAGTGGTTTGGTACAGGGACAGGACTCCTACAATGAGCAGTTCTTC. This gives the protein CASGLVQGQDSYNEQFF.

The chain recombines TRBV7-3 with TRBJ1-1, with no clear D. Germline values: CDR1 SGHTA, CDR2 FQGTGA. V lost 1 base and J 0 bases, leaving 3 bases between the germline ends. This CDR3 contains 13 residues. DNA for the CDR3: TGTGCCAGCAGCTTAATGGTGAACACTGAAGCTTTCTTT. It translates to CASSLMVNTEAFF.

The chain links TRBV29-1 to TRBJ2-5; no clear D gene. Germline CDR1 SQVTM, CDR2 ANQGSEA. The CDR3 is 14 amino acids. V was shortened by 4 bases and J by 1 base, with 13 bases between the two germline ends. CDR3 coding DNA: TGCAGCGTTGCATCAGGTCGCCTCCAAGAGACCCAGTACTTC. Its translation: CSVASGRLQETQYF.

CDR3 coding DNA: TGTGCCAGCGGTCCTAGCGGGCCCGGGGAGCTGTTTTTT. Translated: CASGPSGPGELFF. The chain is built from TRBV7-9 and TRBJ2-2; 8 nucleotides match TRBD2. Germline V gives CDR1 SEHNR, CDR2 FQNEAQ (reference sequence). This CDR3 spans 13 amino acids. J lost 6 bases, V lost 8 bases, and 5 bases had no gene match.

The rearrangement joins TRBV7-2 to TRBJ2-1; D gene ambiguous. Looked up from germline, CDR1 is SGHTA and CDR2 is FQGNSA. CDR3 size: 15 residues. V shed 5 bases and J shed 3 bases, with 14 bases lying between them. The DNA for the CDR3 is TGTGCCAGCAGCGTACGGACCAGTGACTACAATGAGCAGTTCTTC. This translates into CASSVRTSDYNEQFF.

The J gene is TRBJ1-2, the V gene TRBV18; tentative D call: TRBD1 (6 bases). Germline V gene data show CDR1 as KGHSH and CDR2 as LQKENI. The CDR3 contains 13 residues. Deletions cut 8 bases from V and 3 bases from J, with 13 bases between. This CDR3 is CASKGDTHYGYTF. CDR3 in DNA: TGTGCCAGCAAGGGGGACACCCACTATGGCTACACCTTC.